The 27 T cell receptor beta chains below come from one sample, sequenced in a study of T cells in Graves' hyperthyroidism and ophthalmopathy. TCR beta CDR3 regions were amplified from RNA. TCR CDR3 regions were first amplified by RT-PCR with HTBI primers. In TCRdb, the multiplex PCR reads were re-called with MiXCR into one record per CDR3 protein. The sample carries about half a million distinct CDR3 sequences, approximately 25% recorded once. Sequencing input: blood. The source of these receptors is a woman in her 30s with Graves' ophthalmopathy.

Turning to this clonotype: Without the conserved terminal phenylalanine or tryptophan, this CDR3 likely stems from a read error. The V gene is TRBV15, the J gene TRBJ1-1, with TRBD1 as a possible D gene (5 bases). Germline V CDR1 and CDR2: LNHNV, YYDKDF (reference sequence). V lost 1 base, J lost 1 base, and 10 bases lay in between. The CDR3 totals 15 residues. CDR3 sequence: CATSRGGQGNTEAFL. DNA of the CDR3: TGTGCCACCAGCAGAGGTGGTCAGGGGAACACTGAAGCTTTCCTT.

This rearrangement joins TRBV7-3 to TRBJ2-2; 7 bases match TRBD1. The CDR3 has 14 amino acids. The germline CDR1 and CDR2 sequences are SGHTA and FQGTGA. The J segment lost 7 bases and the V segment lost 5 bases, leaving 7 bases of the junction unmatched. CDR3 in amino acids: CASSRGRLDGELFF. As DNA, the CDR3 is TGTGCCAGCAGCAGGGGGCGCTTGGACGGGGAGCTGTTTTTT. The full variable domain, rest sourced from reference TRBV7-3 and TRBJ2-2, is GAGVSQTPSNKVTEKGKYVELRCDPISGHTALYWYRQSLGQGPEFLIYFQGTGAADDSGLPNDRFFAVRPEGSVSTLKIQRTERGDSAVYLCASSRGRLDGELFFGEGSRLTVL.

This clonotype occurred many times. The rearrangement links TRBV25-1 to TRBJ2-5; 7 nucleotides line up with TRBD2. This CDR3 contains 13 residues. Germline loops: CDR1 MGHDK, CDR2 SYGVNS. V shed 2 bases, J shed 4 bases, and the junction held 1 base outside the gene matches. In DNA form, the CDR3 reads TGTGCCAGCAGTGAAACTAGCGCAGAGACCCAGTACTTC. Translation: CASSETSAETQYF.

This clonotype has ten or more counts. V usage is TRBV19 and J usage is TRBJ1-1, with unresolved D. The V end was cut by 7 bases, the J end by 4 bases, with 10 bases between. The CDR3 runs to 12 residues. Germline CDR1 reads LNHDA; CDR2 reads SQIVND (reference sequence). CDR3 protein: CASTGKSTEAFF. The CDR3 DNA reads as TGTGCCAGTACGGGGAAGAGCACTGAAGCTTTCTTT.

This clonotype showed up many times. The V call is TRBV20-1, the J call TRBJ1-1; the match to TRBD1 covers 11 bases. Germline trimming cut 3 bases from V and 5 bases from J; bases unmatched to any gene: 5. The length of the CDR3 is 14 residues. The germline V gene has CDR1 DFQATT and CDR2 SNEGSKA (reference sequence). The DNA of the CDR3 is TGCAGTGCTAGTAGAGGGACAGGGGGGACTGAAGCTTTCTTT. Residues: CSASRGTGGTEAFF.

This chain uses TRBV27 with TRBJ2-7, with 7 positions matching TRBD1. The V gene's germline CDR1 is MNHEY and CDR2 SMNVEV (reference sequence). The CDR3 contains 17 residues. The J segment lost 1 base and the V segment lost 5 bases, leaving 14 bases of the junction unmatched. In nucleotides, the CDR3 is TGTGCCAGCAGTACCCCCGGTCGGACAGGTTCTTCCTACGAGCAGTACTTC. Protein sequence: CASSTPGRTGSSYEQYF.

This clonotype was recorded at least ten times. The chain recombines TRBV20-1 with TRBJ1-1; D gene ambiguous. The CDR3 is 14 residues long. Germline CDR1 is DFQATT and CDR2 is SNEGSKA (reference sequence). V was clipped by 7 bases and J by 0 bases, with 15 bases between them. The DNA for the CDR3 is TGCAGTGTTCCCCCCAGGAGCTTGAACACTGAAGCTTTCTTT. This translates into CSVPPRSLNTEAFF.

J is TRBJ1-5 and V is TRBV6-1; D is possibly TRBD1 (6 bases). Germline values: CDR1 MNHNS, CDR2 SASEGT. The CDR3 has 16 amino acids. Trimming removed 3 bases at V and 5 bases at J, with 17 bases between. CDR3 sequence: CASSEVGAGSYQPQHF. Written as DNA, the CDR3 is TGTGCCAGCAGTGAGGTGGGGGCAGGGTCGTATCAGCCCCAGCATTTT.

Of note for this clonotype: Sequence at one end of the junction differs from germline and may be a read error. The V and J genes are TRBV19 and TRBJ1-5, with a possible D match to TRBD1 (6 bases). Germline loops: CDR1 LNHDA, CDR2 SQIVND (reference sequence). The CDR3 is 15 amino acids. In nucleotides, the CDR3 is TGTGCCAGTAGTAGCGGGCCGGGGGGCAATCAGCCCCAGCGTTTT. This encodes CASSSGPGGNQPQRF. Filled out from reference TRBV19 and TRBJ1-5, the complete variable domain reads DGGITQSPKYLFRKEGQNVTLSCEQNLNHDAMYWYRQDPGQGLRLIYYSQIVNDFQKGDIAEGYSVSREKKESFPLTVTSAQKNPTAFYLCASSSGPGGNQPQRFGDGTRLSIL.

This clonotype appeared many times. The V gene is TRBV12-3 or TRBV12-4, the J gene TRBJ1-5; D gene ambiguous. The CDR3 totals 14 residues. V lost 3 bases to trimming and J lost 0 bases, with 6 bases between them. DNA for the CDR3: TGTGCCAGCAGTTTGGGATTTAGCAATCAGCCCCAGCATTTT. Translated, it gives CASSLGFSNQPQHF.

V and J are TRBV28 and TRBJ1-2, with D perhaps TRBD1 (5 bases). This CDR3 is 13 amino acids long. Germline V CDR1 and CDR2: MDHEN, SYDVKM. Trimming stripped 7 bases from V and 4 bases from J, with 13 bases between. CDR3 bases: TGTGCCAGCACCCAACAGGTTGGCTATGGCTACACCTTC. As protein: CASTQQVGYGYTF.

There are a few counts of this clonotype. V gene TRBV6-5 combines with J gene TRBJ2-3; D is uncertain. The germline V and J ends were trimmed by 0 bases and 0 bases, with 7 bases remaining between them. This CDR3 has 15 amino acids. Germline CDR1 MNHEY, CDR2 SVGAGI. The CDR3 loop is CASSYSRSSTDTQYF. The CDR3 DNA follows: TGTGCCAGCAGTTACTCGCGCAGTAGCACAGATACGCAGTATTTT.

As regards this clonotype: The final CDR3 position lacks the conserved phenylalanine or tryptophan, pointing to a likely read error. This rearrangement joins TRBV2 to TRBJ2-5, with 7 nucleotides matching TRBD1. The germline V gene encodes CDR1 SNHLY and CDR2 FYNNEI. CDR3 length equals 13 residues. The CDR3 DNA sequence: TGTGCTCCCACACGCGACAGGGTAGAGACCCAGTACTCC. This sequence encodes CAPTRDRVETQYS.

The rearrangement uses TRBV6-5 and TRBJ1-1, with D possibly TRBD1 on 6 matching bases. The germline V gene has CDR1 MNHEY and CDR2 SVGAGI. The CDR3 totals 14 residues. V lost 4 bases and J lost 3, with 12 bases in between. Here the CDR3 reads CASSLQGGYTEAFF. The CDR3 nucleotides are TGTGCCAGCAGTTTACAGGGAGGATACACTGAAGCTTTCTTT.

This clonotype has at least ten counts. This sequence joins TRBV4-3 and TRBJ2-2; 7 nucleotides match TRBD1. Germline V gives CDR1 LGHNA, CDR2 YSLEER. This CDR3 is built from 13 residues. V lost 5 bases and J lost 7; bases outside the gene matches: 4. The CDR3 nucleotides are TGCGCCAGCAGCGCATACAGGGGCGGGGAGCTGTTTTTT. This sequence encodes CASSAYRGGELFF.

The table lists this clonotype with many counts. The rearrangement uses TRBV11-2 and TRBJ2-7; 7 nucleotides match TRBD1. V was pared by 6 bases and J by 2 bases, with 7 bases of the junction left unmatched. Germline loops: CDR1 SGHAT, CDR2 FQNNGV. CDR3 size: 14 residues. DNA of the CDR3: TGTGCCAGCAGTCTGGACAGGAGAACCTACGAGCAGTACTTC. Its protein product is CASSLDRRTYEQYF.

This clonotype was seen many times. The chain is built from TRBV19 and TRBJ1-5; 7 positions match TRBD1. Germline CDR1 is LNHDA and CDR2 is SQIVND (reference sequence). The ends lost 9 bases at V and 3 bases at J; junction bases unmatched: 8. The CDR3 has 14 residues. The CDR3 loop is CASRDSNINQPQHF. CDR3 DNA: TGTGCCAGCCGGGACAGTAATATCAATCAGCCCCAGCATTTT.

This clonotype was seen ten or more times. The CDR3 coding sequence is TGTGCCAGCAGTGATCTTTCGGAGGGCTCCTACGAGCAGTACTTC. The encoded protein is CASSDLSEGSYEQYF. This chain joins TRBV25-1 and TRBJ2-7, with D perhaps matching TRBD2 (6 bases). Trimming took 3 bases from V and 0 from J, leaving 12 bases between them. Germline assignment: CDR1 MGHDK and CDR2 SYGVNS. The CDR3 totals 15 residues.

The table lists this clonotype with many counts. The DNA for the CDR3 is TGTGCCAGCAGCCTAAAGGGAGGAGTAGCGGGGGAAGAGACCCAGTACTTC. Its translation: CASSLKGGVAGEETQYF. The rearrangement links TRBV4-2 to TRBJ2-5; 9 nucleotides match TRBD2. J lost 3 bases, V lost 4 bases, and 12 bases had no gene match. The CDR3 covers 17 residues. Germline V lookup: CDR1 LGHNA, CDR2 YNFKEQ.

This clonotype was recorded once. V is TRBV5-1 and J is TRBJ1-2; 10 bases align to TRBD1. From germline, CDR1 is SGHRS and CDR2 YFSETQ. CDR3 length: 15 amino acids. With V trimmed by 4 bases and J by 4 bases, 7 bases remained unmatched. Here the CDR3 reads CASSLRQGAVYGYTF. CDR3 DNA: TGCGCCAGCAGCCTGAGACAGGGGGCCGTCTATGGCTACACCTTC.

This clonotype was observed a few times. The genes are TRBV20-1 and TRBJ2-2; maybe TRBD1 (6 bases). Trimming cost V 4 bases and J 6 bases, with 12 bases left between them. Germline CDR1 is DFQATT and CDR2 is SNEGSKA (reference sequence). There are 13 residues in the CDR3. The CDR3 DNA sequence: TGCAGTGCTAAGAAGGGGGATGCCGGGGAGCTGTTTTTT. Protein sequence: CSAKKGDAGELFF.

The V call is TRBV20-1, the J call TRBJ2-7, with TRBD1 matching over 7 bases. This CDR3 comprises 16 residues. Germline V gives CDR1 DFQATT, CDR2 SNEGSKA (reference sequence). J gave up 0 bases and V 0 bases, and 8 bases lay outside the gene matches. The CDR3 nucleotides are TGCAGTGCTAGAGATCATTGGGCAGGGGGCTCCTACGAGCAGTACTTC. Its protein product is CSARDHWAGGSYEQYF.

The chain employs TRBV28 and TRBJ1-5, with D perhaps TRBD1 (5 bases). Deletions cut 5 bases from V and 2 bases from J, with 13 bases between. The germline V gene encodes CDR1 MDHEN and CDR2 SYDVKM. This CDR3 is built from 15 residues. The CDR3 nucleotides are TGTGCCAGCAGTCCACGCCTGGGGGGCAATCAGCCCCAGCATTTT. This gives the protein CASSPRLGGNQPQHF.

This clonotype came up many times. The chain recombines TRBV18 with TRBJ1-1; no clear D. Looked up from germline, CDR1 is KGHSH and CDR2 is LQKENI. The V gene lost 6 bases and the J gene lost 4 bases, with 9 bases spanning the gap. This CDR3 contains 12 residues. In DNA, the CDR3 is TGTGCCAGCTCCGGGTGGAGCACTGAAGCTTTCTTT. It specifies CASSGWSTEAFF.

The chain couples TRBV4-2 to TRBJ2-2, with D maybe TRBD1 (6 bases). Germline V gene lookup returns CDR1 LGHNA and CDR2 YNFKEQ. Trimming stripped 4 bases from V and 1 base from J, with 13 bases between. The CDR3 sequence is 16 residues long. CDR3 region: CASSPQGPVNTGELFF. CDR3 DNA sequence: TGTGCCAGCAGCCCCCAGGGGCCTGTGAACACCGGGGAGCTGTTTTTT.

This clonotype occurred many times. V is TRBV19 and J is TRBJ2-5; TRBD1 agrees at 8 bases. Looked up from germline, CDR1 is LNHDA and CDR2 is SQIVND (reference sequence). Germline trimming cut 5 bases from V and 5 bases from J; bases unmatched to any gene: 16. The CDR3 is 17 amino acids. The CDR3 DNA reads TGTGCCAGTAGTGTAGGTCGGGGACAGGCGGCCGATGAGACCCAGTACTTC. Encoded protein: CASSVGRGQAADETQYF.

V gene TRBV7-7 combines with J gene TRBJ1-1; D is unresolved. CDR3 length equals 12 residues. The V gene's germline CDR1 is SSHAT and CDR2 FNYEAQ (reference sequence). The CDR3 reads CAAKGMNTEAFF. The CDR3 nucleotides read TGTGCTGCGAAAGGGATGAACACTGAAGCTTTCTTT. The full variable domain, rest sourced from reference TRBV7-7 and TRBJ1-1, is GAGVSQSPRYKVTKRGQDVTLRCDPISSHATLYWYQQALGQGPEFLTYFNYEAQPDKSGLPSDRFSAERPEGSISTLTIQRTEQRDSAMYRCAAKGMNTEAFFGQGTRLTVV.